This record looks at one T cell receptor beta chain sequence and its context. Only in-frame clones appear in the TCRdb table, and some are missing; sequencing was by immunoSEQ multiplex PCR. The sample records around 190,000 clones, approximately 84% being singletons. CDR3 size: 15 residues. The V and J ends lost 6 bases and 2 bases, in that order; junction bases with no gene match: 6. CDR1 is ENHRY, CDR2 SYGVKD, per germline. Recovered status in Cohort 3 required two negative PCRs, clearance, or symptom resolution. The entry originates in a study of blood T cell repertoires in COVID-19. Background on the study: COVID-19 samples from acute and convalescent phases originated in the United States, Italy and Spain. T cells, B-cell-depleted T cells, or PBMCs supplied cDNA or gDNA.

The TCR comes from a woman aged 25 to 45 who had recovered from COVID-19. The chain recombines TRBV10-3 with TRBJ1-3; 8 nucleotides align to TRBD1. Sequenced: PBMCs or T cells enriched from blood (not recorded which). CDR3 nucleotides: TGTGCCATCAGCTCGGGACAGGTAACTGGAAACACCATATATTTT. Translated, it gives CAISSGQVTGNTIYF.